The rows below give T cell receptor beta chains drawn from one sample of a study of T cell responses to AZD1222 COVID-19 vaccine. This table comes from immunoSEQ multiplex PCR, and its TCRdb copy is limited to in-frame clones, with some not included. The sample lists about 130,000 clones; around 84% were seen once. The input for sequencing was peripheral blood, taken on day 0 of AZD1222 vaccination. The receptor source for this set is an adult in good health. CDR3s include the opening cysteine and the closing phenylalanine or tryptophan.

TRBV6-5	TRBJ2-7	CASSPGHSGYEQYF
TRBV9	TRBJ2-5	CASSVGRREWGETQYF
TRBV9	TRBJ1-5	CASSVGGAVNQPQHF
TRBV12-3/TRBV12-4	TRBJ2-3	CASSPTLTDTQYF
TRBV27	TRBJ2-7	CASSPPGTGNEQYF
TRBV7-2	TRBJ2-5	CASSLGGGGGQETQYF
TRBV4-3	TRBJ1-1	CASSQDTANTEAFF
TRBV28	TRBJ2-7	CASSLSVLGGYEQYF
TRBV25-1	TRBJ1-1	CASSRHGNTEAFF
TRBV4-1	TRBJ2-2	CASSQQASGGTINTGELFF
TRBV3-1/TRBV3-2	TRBJ1-2	CASSRLTGGAYNGYTF
TRBV4-1	TRBJ2-1	CASSQEVSGGLYNEQFF
TRBV7-9	TRBJ1-6	CASSSHLQTGRSYNSPLHF
TRBV5-4	TRBJ2-5	CASSLQGETQYF
TRBV6-5	TRBJ2-3	CASSSPGGGGTDTQYF
TRBV7-2	TRBJ1-5	CASGAQGQSQPQHF
TRBV21-1	TRBJ2-3	CALFPWLAGPTDTQYF
TRBV2	TRBJ1-6	CASSSRTGSLHF
TRBV10-3	TRBJ2-7	CAISEFLGPSKEQYF
TRBV7-3	TRBJ2-5	CASSLTQRETQYF
TRBV11-1	TRBJ1-2	CASSLLGTGGGYTF
TRBV11-3	TRBJ2-5	CASSVGVQETQYF
TRBV30	TRBJ1-2	CAWSYRGDPNYGYTF
TRBV14	TRBJ2-3	CASSQDLAGPRDTQYF
TRBV6-5	TRBJ1-1	CASSPGRRNLEAFF
TRBV19	TRBJ2-2	CASSTTGTGATGELFF
TRBV10-1	TRBJ2-7	CASSDHSGGSYEQYF
TRBV24-1	TRBJ2-5	CATSAPKAGDKETQYF
TRBV5-1	TRBJ1-3	CASSLVSSAYGSGNTIYF
TRBV28	TRBJ1-2	CASGWRPGDYTF
TRBV2	TRBJ2-7	CASSPRPSWIDEQYF
TRBV27	TRBJ1-4	CASSFAGIGEKLFF
TRBV7-8	TRBJ2-4	CASSSNPALKKITIQYF
TRBV2	TRBJ1-2	CARGLLYGYTF
TRBV30	TRBJ1-1	CAWSAQTGGRAFF
TRBV30	TRBJ1-2	CAWSPGHLNYGYTF
TRBV3-1/TRBV3-2	TRBJ2-5	CASSRSPETQYF
TRBV7-9	TRBJ2-5	CASSLPRLAGSQETQYF
TRBV10-2	TRBJ1-5	CASRSGPLSNQPQHF
TRBV2	TRBJ2-1	CASLEGYNEQFF
TRBV28	TRBJ1-5	CASSFLAGGNQPQHF
TRBV24-1	TRBJ2-2	CATSEYRGRGTGELFF
TRBV19	TRBJ1-6	CASSIVPRQGHSPLHF
TRBV6-1	TRBJ2-5	CASSEVLGGQETQYF
TRBV4-1	TRBJ2-7	CASSQGGLAGPRSYEQYF